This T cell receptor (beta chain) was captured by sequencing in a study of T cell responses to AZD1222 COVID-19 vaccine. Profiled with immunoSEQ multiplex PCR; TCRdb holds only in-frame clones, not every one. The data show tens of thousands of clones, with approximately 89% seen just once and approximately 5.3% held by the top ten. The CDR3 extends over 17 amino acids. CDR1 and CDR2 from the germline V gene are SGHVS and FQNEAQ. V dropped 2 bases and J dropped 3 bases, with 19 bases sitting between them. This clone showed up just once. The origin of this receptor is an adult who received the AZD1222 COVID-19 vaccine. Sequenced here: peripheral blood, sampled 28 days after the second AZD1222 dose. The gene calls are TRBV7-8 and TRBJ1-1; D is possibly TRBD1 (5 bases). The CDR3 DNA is TGTGCCAGCAGCTTACACTTGGCGGGGGAAGAGGACACTGAAGCTTTCTTT. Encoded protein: CASSLHLAGEEDTEAFF. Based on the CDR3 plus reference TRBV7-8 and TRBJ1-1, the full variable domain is GAGVSQSPRYKVAKRGQDVALRCDPISGHVSLFWYQQALGQGPEFLTYFQNEAQLDKSGLPSDRFFAERPEGSVSTLKIQRTQQEDSAVYLCASSLHLAGEEDTEAFFGQGTRLTVV.